These T cell receptor beta chains were read from a single sample in a study of shared clonotypes between healthy human individuals. The table came from immunoSEQ multiplex PCR; TCRdb's copy has only in-frame clones and leaves some out. The data show over 2 million clones, with under 95% seen just once and around 0.38% held by the top ten. The sample comprised naive CD4+ T cells from PBMCs. These receptors all come from a man aged 18-30 years in good health. Some clones in this sample may be carry-over from other donors' samples. Each CDR3 is given with its conserved first and last residue. A D gene is named only where the DNA matches it firmly. Clone size, where shown, is once, few, many, or a class for clones that have expanded.

CDR3aa	CDR3nt	d_gene	abundance	j_gene	v_gene
CASSQRAGSYNEQFF	TGTGCCAGCAGCCAGCGAGCAGGGTCGTACAATGAGCAGTTCTTC	NA	NA	TRBJ2-1	TRBV4-2
CASSVAGAQETQYF	TGTGCCAGCAGCGTAGCGGGGGCCCAAGAGACCCAGTACTTC	NA	few	TRBJ2-5	TRBV9
CASRTSGRANNEQFF	TGCGCCAGCAGGACTAGCGGGAGAGCGAACAATGAGCAGTTCTTC	TRBD2	NA	TRBJ2-1	TRBV10-2
CATSRGGSNEKLFF	TGTGCCACCAGCAGAGGGGGGTCTAATGAAAAACTGTTTTTT	NA	NA	TRBJ1-4	TRBV15
CASRRARETQYF	TGTGCCAGCAGGAGGGCTCGGGAGACCCAGTACTTC	NA	NA	TRBJ2-5	TRBV6-6
CASSFGTGDNEQFF	TGTGCCAGCAGCTTCGGGACAGGGGACAATGAGCAGTTCTTC	TRBD1	NA	TRBJ2-1	TRBV7-2
CASSLGHTGTGGNQPQHF	TGTGCCAGCAGCTTAGGACATACAGGGACAGGGGGGAATCAGCCCCAGCATTTT	TRBD1	NA	TRBJ1-5	TRBV7-9
CAMAQDSYEQYF	TGTGCCATGGCCCAGGACAGCTACGAGCAGTACTTC	NA	NA	TRBJ2-7	TRBV10-3
CASSQDPLAEALFPYEQYF	TGCGCCAGCAGCCAAGATCCCCTAGCGGAGGCCCTTTTCCCCTACGAGCAGTACTTC	TRBD2	NA	TRBJ2-7	TRBV4-1
CASSEELGTYNEQFF	TGTGCCAGCAGTGAAGAGCTGGGTACCTACAATGAGCAGTTCTTC	NA	NA	TRBJ2-1	TRBV2